A selection of T cell receptor beta chains follows, all from one sample in a study of T cells in narcolepsy. Sequencing was performed with immunoSEQ multiplex PCR; in TCRdb, only in-frame clones are kept and a portion is missing. The sample lists 25,000 to 35,000 clones; around nine tenths were seen once. The sample comprised CD45RA- memory CD4+ T cells from PBMCs. The receptors come from a human donor with narcolepsy. Both conserved end residues are part of each CDR3. Fields, in order: clone size, V gene, CDR3 length, J gene, D gene, CDR3 protein, CDR3 DNA. D genes are given only for firm matches. Size values are once, few and many counts, or a class for expanded clones, and some rows have none.

clone_size: .
v_call: TRBV29-1
cdr3_length: 12
j_call: TRBJ1-2
d_call: .
cdr3_aa: CSVVGGPEPYTF
cdr3_nt: TGCAGCGTTGTAGGCGGCCCCGAACCCTACACCTTC

clone_size: .
v_call: TRBV7-9
cdr3_length: 13
j_call: TRBJ2-2
d_call: TRBD2
cdr3_aa: CASRGLGPGELFF
cdr3_nt: TGTGCCAGCAGAGGACTAGGACCCGGGGAGCTGTTTTTT

clone_size: once
v_call: TRBV7-2
cdr3_length: 15
j_call: TRBJ2-1
d_call: .
cdr3_aa: CASSLLEASYNEQFF
cdr3_nt: TGTGCCAGCAGCCTTTTAGAGGCATCCTACAATGAGCAGTTCTTC

clone_size: .
v_call: TRBV9
cdr3_length: 16
j_call: TRBJ1-2
d_call: .
cdr3_aa: CASSGGFSGINYGYTF
cdr3_nt: TGTGCCAGCAGCGGGGGCTTTTCGGGCATTAACTATGGCTACACCTTC

clone_size: .
v_call: TRBV11-2
cdr3_length: 14
j_call: TRBJ2-1
d_call: .
cdr3_aa: CASSLVLSYNEQFF
cdr3_nt: TGTGCCAGCAGCTTAGTTCTGTCGTACAATGAGCAGTTCTTC

clone_size: .
v_call: TRBV5-6
cdr3_length: 12
j_call: TRBJ2-5
d_call: .
cdr3_aa: CASSFGDGTQYF
cdr3_nt: TGTGCCAGCAGCTTTGGGGACGGGACCCAGTACTTC

clone_size: .
v_call: TRBV20-1
cdr3_length: 11
j_call: TRBJ1-1
d_call: .
cdr3_aa: CSARGGGEAFF
cdr3_nt: TGCAGTGCCCGAGGGGGGGGTGAAGCTTTCTTT

clone_size: few
v_call: TRBV10-3
cdr3_length: 16
j_call: TRBJ1-2
d_call: TRBD1
cdr3_aa: CAISDGAGGEGGGYTF
cdr3_nt: TGTGCCATCAGTGACGGGGCAGGGGGCGAGGGTGGAGGCTACACCTTC

clone_size: .
v_call: TRBV4-1
cdr3_length: 19
j_call: TRBJ2-1
d_call: .
cdr3_aa: CASSRAPGYRKSSYNEQFF
cdr3_nt: TGCGCCAGCAGCCGTGCCCCCGGGTACAGGAAGAGCTCCTACAATGAGCAGTTCTTC

clone_size: .
v_call: TRBV7-2
cdr3_length: 16
j_call: TRBJ1-2
d_call: TRBD1
cdr3_aa: CASSLGGQGGRYGYTF
cdr3_nt: TGTGCCAGCAGCTTAGGGGGTCAGGGGGGTCGCTATGGCTACACCTTC

clone_size: .
v_call: TRBV6-5
cdr3_length: 14
j_call: TRBJ1-2
d_call: .
cdr3_aa: CASSSLTGHRGYTF
cdr3_nt: TGTGCCAGCAGTTCCCTCACAGGGCATCGGGGCTACACCTTC

clone_size: .
v_call: TRBV28
cdr3_length: 14
j_call: TRBJ1-1
d_call: .
cdr3_aa: CASSLWGTNTEAFF
cdr3_nt: TGTGCCAGCAGTTTGTGGGGCACGAACACTGAAGCTTTCTTT

clone_size: few
v_call: TRBV19
cdr3_length: 15
j_call: TRBJ2-6
d_call: .
cdr3_aa: CASSRRDAGANVLTF
cdr3_nt: TGTGCCAGTAGTCGGAGGGACGCTGGGGCCAACGTCCTGACTTTC

clone_size: .
v_call: TRBV19
cdr3_length: 14
j_call: TRBJ1-6
d_call: .
cdr3_aa: CASSIRVDSRTLHF
cdr3_nt: TGTGCCAGTAGTATACGGGTGGACAGCCGGACCCTCCACTTT

clone_size: .
v_call: TRBV6-5
cdr3_length: 15
j_call: TRBJ1-3
d_call: TRBD1
cdr3_aa: CASSSTGGRGNTIYF
cdr3_nt: TGTGCCAGCAGTTCAACAGGGGGAAGGGGAAACACCATATATTTT

clone_size: few
v_call: TRBV2
cdr3_length: 13
j_call: TRBJ2-1
d_call: TRBD1
cdr3_aa: CASSTRQGSGQFF
cdr3_nt: TGTGCCAGCAGTACCCGACAGGGCTCAGGGCAGTTCTTC

clone_size: .
v_call: TRBV11-3
cdr3_length: 14
j_call: TRBJ2-7
d_call: TRBD1
cdr3_aa: CASSHRDRGNEQYF
cdr3_nt: TGTGCCAGCAGCCACCGGGACAGGGGCAACGAGCAGTACTTC

clone_size: .
v_call: TRBV6-1
cdr3_length: 17
j_call: TRBJ2-6
d_call: TRBD1
cdr3_aa: CASSEAAGGSGANVLTF
cdr3_nt: TGTGCCAGCAGTGAAGCGGCAGGGGGCTCTGGGGCCAACGTCCTGACTTTC

clone_size: .
v_call: TRBV5-4
cdr3_length: 16
j_call: TRBJ2-4
d_call: TRBD1
cdr3_aa: CASSPAGTGGAGIQYF
cdr3_nt: TGTGCCAGCAGCCCTGCTGGGACAGGGGGCGCGGGCATTCAGTACTTC

clone_size: few
v_call: TRBV7-9
cdr3_length: 15
j_call: TRBJ2-2
d_call: .
cdr3_aa: CASSLAMWVHGELFF
cdr3_nt: TGTGCCAGCAGCTTAGCGATGTGGGTACACGGGGAGCTGTTTTTT

clone_size: few
v_call: TRBV5-1
cdr3_length: 15
j_call: TRBJ2-5
d_call: TRBD1
cdr3_aa: CASSLGTGGQETQYF
cdr3_nt: TGCGCCAGCAGCTTGGGAACAGGGGGCCAAGAGACCCAGTACTTC

clone_size: .
v_call: TRBV5-1
cdr3_length: 14
j_call: TRBJ2-5
d_call: TRBD1
cdr3_aa: CASSPDRNRETQYF
cdr3_nt: TGCGCCAGCAGCCCGGACAGGAATAGAGAGACCCAGTACTTC

clone_size: .
v_call: TRBV15
cdr3_length: 15
j_call: TRBJ1-5
d_call: TRBD1
cdr3_aa: CATSRTGMGGQPQHF
cdr3_nt: TGTGCCACCAGCAGGACAGGGATGGGAGGTCAGCCCCAGCATTTT

clone_size: .
v_call: TRBV19
cdr3_length: 16
j_call: TRBJ2-1
d_call: TRBD2
cdr3_aa: CASSNLGSGGDNEQFF
cdr3_nt: TGTGCCAGTAGTAACTTGGGTAGCGGGGGGGACAATGAGCAGTTCTTC

clone_size: .
v_call: TRBV7-2
cdr3_length: 14
j_call: TRBJ1-1
d_call: .
cdr3_aa: CASSSQGQGTEAFF
cdr3_nt: TGTGCCAGCAGCTCTCAAGGACAAGGCACTGAAGCTTTCTTT

clone_size: .
v_call: TRBV2
cdr3_length: 14
j_call: TRBJ1-5
d_call: .
cdr3_aa: CASSAVGMVQPQHF
cdr3_nt: TGTGCCAGCAGTGCGGTTGGGATGGTGCAGCCCCAGCATTTT

clone_size: .
v_call: TRBV7-9
cdr3_length: 16
j_call: TRBJ2-7
d_call: .
cdr3_aa: CASSLARGGGSYEQYF
cdr3_nt: TGTGCCAGCAGCTTAGCGCGCGGAGGTGGGTCCTACGAGCAGTACTTC

clone_size: .
v_call: TRBV15
cdr3_length: 15
j_call: TRBJ1-1
d_call: .
cdr3_aa: CATSRDGGLNTEAFF
cdr3_nt: TGTGCCACCAGCAGAGATGGGGGTTTGAACACTGAAGCTTTCTTT

clone_size: .
v_call: TRBV5-1
cdr3_length: 13
j_call: TRBJ1-3
d_call: .
cdr3_aa: CASRQSSGNTIYF
cdr3_nt: TGCGCCAGCAGACAGAGCTCTGGAAACACCATATATTTT

clone_size: .
v_call: TRBV2
cdr3_length: 12
j_call: TRBJ2-3
d_call: .
cdr3_aa: CASSEYPDTQYF
cdr3_nt: TGTGCCAGCAGTGAATATCCAGATACGCAGTATTTT

clone_size: .
v_call: TRBV2
cdr3_length: 18
j_call: TRBJ1-5
d_call: .
cdr3_aa: CASSTRLGRDYSNQPQHF
cdr3_nt: TGTGCCAGCAGTACCCGACTCGGAAGGGATTATAGCAATCAGCCCCAGCATTTT

clone_size: .
v_call: TRBV7-2
cdr3_length: 16
j_call: TRBJ2-7
d_call: TRBD1
cdr3_aa: CASSLDSGTGTNEQYF
cdr3_nt: TGTGCCAGCAGCTTAGACTCTGGGACAGGGACCAACGAGCAGTACTTC

clone_size: .
v_call: TRBV28
cdr3_length: 13
j_call: TRBJ1-2
d_call: .
cdr3_aa: CASSSSGNYGYTF
cdr3_nt: .

clone_size: .
v_call: TRBV6-1
cdr3_length: 14
j_call: TRBJ1-2
d_call: .
cdr3_aa: CASSEVGVVYGYTF
cdr3_nt: TGTGCCAGCAGTGAGGTTGGGGTCGTCTATGGCTACACCTTC

clone_size: once
v_call: TRBV5-1
cdr3_length: 14
j_call: TRBJ1-1
d_call: TRBD1
cdr3_aa: CASSLDTGDPEAFF
cdr3_nt: TGCGCCAGCAGCTTGGACACAGGGGACCCTGAAGCTTTCTTT

clone_size: .
v_call: TRBV18
cdr3_length: 16
j_call: TRBJ2-3
d_call: .
cdr3_aa: CASSPPMKSSTDTQYF
cdr3_nt: TGTGCCAGCTCACCACCGATGAAAAGCTCCACAGATACGCAGTATTTT

clone_size: .
v_call: TRBV15
cdr3_length: 13
j_call: TRBJ1-5
d_call: TRBD1
cdr3_aa: CATSRTGLQPQHF
cdr3_nt: TGTGCCACCAGCAGGACAGGGCTGCAGCCCCAGCATTTT

clone_size: .
v_call: TRBV29-1
cdr3_length: 14
j_call: TRBJ2-2
d_call: .
cdr3_aa: CSAAGLGRAGELFF
cdr3_nt: TGCAGCGCGGCGGGCTTGGGGCGGGCCGGGGAGCTGTTTTTT

clone_size: .
v_call: TRBV5-1
cdr3_length: 15
j_call: TRBJ2-2
d_call: .
cdr3_aa: CASSYGTGLTGELFF
cdr3_nt: TGCGCCAGCAGCTATGGAACAGGGCTCACCGGGGAGCTGTTTTTT

clone_size: .
v_call: TRBV6-1
cdr3_length: 17
j_call: TRBJ2-7
d_call: TRBD1
cdr3_aa: CASSENPGTGSSYEQYF
cdr3_nt: TGTGCCAGCAGTGAGAATCCCGGGACAGGGAGCTCCTACGAGCAGTACTTC

clone_size: .
v_call: TRBV5-6
cdr3_length: 14
j_call: TRBJ2-2
d_call: .
cdr3_aa: CASSRDRNTGELFF
cdr3_nt: TGTGCCAGCAGCCGTGACAGGAACACCGGGGAGCTGTTTTTT

clone_size: few
v_call: TRBV5-8
cdr3_length: 19
j_call: TRBJ2-5
d_call: TRBD2
cdr3_aa: CASSLGRTSGGASQETQYF
cdr3_nt: TGTGCCAGCAGCTTGGGAAGGACTAGCGGGGGGGCGAGCCAAGAGACCCAGTACTTC

clone_size: .
v_call: TRBV6-5
cdr3_length: 15
j_call: TRBJ1-1
d_call: .
cdr3_aa: CASSYSTAGNTEAFF
cdr3_nt: TGTGCCAGCAGTTACTCGACGGCGGGGAACACTGAAGCTTTCTTT

clone_size: .
v_call: TRBV5-1
cdr3_length: 13
j_call: TRBJ1-5
d_call: .
cdr3_aa: CASSLDNDQPQHF
cdr3_nt: TGCGCCAGCAGCTTGGACAATGATCAGCCCCAGCATTTT

clone_size: once
v_call: TRBV7-9
cdr3_length: 14
j_call: TRBJ2-5
d_call: TRBD1
cdr3_aa: CASSQRQGQETQYF
cdr3_nt: TGTGCCAGCAGCCAAAGACAGGGACAAGAGACCCAGTACTTC

clone_size: .
v_call: TRBV2
cdr3_length: 14
j_call: TRBJ1-5
d_call: .
cdr3_aa: CASSSGAGGQPQHF
cdr3_nt: TGTGCCAGCAGTTCCGGGGCCGGGGGTCAGCCCCAGCATTTT

clone_size: .
v_call: TRBV5-1
cdr3_length: 16
j_call: TRBJ2-5
d_call: TRBD2
cdr3_aa: CASSSLTRGGPETQYF
cdr3_nt: TGCGCCAGCAGCTCCCTGACGCGGGGGGGCCCAGAGACCCAGTACTTC

clone_size: .
v_call: TRBV23-1
cdr3_length: 16
j_call: TRBJ2-1
d_call: TRBD2
cdr3_aa: CASSPRPGLVYNEQFF
cdr3_nt: TGCGCCAGCAGTCCGAGACCGGGACTAGTCTACAATGAGCAGTTCTTC

clone_size: .
v_call: TRBV10-3
cdr3_length: 12
j_call: TRBJ1-2
d_call: TRBD1
cdr3_aa: CAISAGTGGYTF
cdr3_nt: TGTGCCATCAGTGCCGGGACAGGGGGCTACACCTTC

clone_size: .
v_call: TRBV18
cdr3_length: 15
j_call: TRBJ2-3
d_call: TRBD2
cdr3_aa: CASLRSGGTTDTQYF
cdr3_nt: TGTGCCAGTTTGAGGAGCGGGGGGACCACAGATACGCAGTATTTT

clone_size: .
v_call: TRBV5-6
cdr3_length: 16
j_call: TRBJ2-1
d_call: TRBD1
cdr3_aa: CASSGRTGSTYNEQFF
cdr3_nt: TGTGCCAGCAGCGGACGGACAGGATCTACCTACAATGAGCAGTTCTTC

clone_size: .
v_call: TRBV5-1
cdr3_length: 15
j_call: TRBJ2-1
d_call: TRBD2
cdr3_aa: CASRLTSGRYNEQFF
cdr3_nt: TGCGCCAGCAGATTGACTAGCGGTCGCTACAATGAGCAGTTCTTC

clone_size: .
v_call: TRBV9
cdr3_length: 15
j_call: TRBJ1-6
d_call: .
cdr3_aa: CASSRTGVSDSPLHF
cdr3_nt: TGTGCCAGCAGCAGAACCGGGGTCTCGGATTCACCCCTCCACTTT

clone_size: .
v_call: TRBV29-1
cdr3_length: 13
j_call: TRBJ1-1
d_call: TRBD1
cdr3_aa: CSVPGQGGTEAFF
cdr3_nt: TGCAGCGTCCCCGGACAGGGTGGGACTGAAGCTTTCTTT

clone_size: once
v_call: TRBV11-2
cdr3_length: 14
j_call: TRBJ1-4
d_call: .
cdr3_aa: CASSPDRNNEKLFF
cdr3_nt: TGTGCCAGCAGCCCCGACAGGAATAATGAAAAACTGTTTTTT

clone_size: .
v_call: TRBV18
cdr3_length: 14
j_call: TRBJ2-3
d_call: TRBD2
cdr3_aa: CASSPLGGPDTQYF
cdr3_nt: TGTGCCAGCTCACCCCTGGGAGGGCCAGATACGCAGTATTTT

clone_size: few
v_call: TRBV27
cdr3_length: 15
j_call: TRBJ1-5
d_call: TRBD1
cdr3_aa: CASSLWGQGNQPQHF
cdr3_nt: TGTGCCAGCAGTTTATGGGGACAGGGCAATCAGCCCCAGCATTTT

clone_size: .
v_call: TRBV2
cdr3_length: 14
j_call: TRBJ2-3
d_call: .
cdr3_aa: CASRRTTYTDTQYF
cdr3_nt: TGTGCCAGCAGACGGACTACATACACAGATACGCAGTATTTT

clone_size: once
v_call: TRBV10-3
cdr3_length: 15
j_call: TRBJ1-1
d_call: .
cdr3_aa: CAISAGVSMNTEAFF
cdr3_nt: TGTGCCATCAGTGCCGGGGTCTCCATGAACACTGAAGCTTTCTTT